This T cell receptor (beta chain) appears in the sequencing data of a study of shared clonotypes between healthy human individuals. Study-wide results and caveats: Only blood was sampled, and tissue TCR repertoires likely differ from blood ones. Shared clonotypes: approximately 4.5% naive CD4, about 4% naive CD8, roughly 2.2% memory CD4, 0.4% memory CD8.

With regard to this clone: What it binds is unknown.

Deep-level running was used for the assay. Repertoires were generated with immunoSEQ multiplex PCR, while TCRdb's copy carries only in-frame clones and drops some. The data show approximately 1.5 million clones, with around 98.5% seen just once and under 0.45% held by the top ten. V was pared by 3 bases and J by 14 bases, with 14 bases of the junction left unmatched. Looked up from germline, CDR1 is KGHSH and CDR2 is LQKENI. This CDR3 has 15 residues. This sequence was found in a man younger than 45 in good health. The chain couples TRBV18 to TRBJ2-1, with 9 bases that match TRBD2. The source material was naive CD4+ T cells sorted from blood. Subset reported: CD45RA+ positively selected. The CDR3, as DNA: TGTGCCAGCTCACCCCCCCAAGCTAGCGGGAATTCGAAGTTCTTC. It codes for CASSPPQASGNSKFF.